This T cell receptor beta chain was obtained from a study of blood T cell repertoires in COVID-19. The CDR3 runs to 12 residues. Germline loops: CDR1 SGHRS, CDR2 YFSETQ. V was shortened by 2 bases and J by 6 bases, with 9 bases between the two germline ends. Original data processing: Amplification of reference gene primers provided the estimated nucleated cell counts. Clones were sequenced by immunoSEQ multiplex PCR, and TCRdb holds only the in-frame ones, with some missing. The D gene and trimming were derived from the DNA, and the V and J assignments and clone size from that table. The sample has under 400,000 clones, 70% to 90% seen once.

The chain employs TRBV5-1 and TRBJ2-7; maybe TRBD1 (6 bases). This receptor was taken from a woman under 40 with COVID-19, enrolled during active disease. Sequencing input: peripheral blood. The CDR3 here is CASSFRGSEQYF. DNA for the CDR3: TGCGCCAGCAGCTTCAGGGGTAGCGAGCAGTACTTC. Based on the CDR3 plus reference TRBV5-1 and TRBJ2-7, the full variable domain is KAGVTQTPRYLIKTRGQQVTLSCSPISGHRSVSWYQQTPGQGLQFLFEYFSETQRNKGNFPGRFSGRQFSNSRSEMNVSTLELGDSALYLCASSFRGSEQYFGPGTRLTVT.